This T cell receptor (beta chain) appears in the sequencing data of a study of CD8+ T cells in alopecia areata. About the study: Tofacitinib administration to treated patients was oral, at 5 to 10 mg twice daily.

The study, taken as a whole, reports: Higher clonality was seen in lesional scalp than in normal scalp, especially in alopecia totalis/universalis. Tissue-resident alphabeta T cells belonging to normal skin likewise get sequenced within scalp specimens.

V shed 4 bases and J shed 1 base, with 15 bases lying between them. The CDR3 extends over 16 amino acids. Germline V gene sequence: CDR1 SGHNT, CDR2 YYREEE (reference sequence). cDNA reverse transcribed from extracted RNA served as the sequencing template. Sequenced by immunoSEQ multiplex PCR; TCRdb stores in-frame clones only, minus some. The data show about 150,000 clones, around 50% seen once. On this clone: The target antigen is unknown.

This sequence joins TRBV5-4 and TRBJ1-5; TRBD1 might be the D (6 bases). The sequence derives from a human donor with alopecia areata. The sample here was CD4+ T cells sorted from blood, taken at week 0. CDR3 amino acids: CASSRGGPGSNQPQHF. CDR3 sequence (DNA): TGTGCCAGCAGCCGAGGGGGGCCGGGGAGCAATCAGCCCCAGCATTTT.